This TCR beta chain was recorded in a study of T-cell reconstitution after alpha-beta-depleted transplantation in children. Overall study results and limits: Once a year had passed after transplant, T-cell counts and diversity came mostly from newly produced T cells. There were some patients whose high TCRbeta diversity at day 60 came from surviving recipient T cells and thymic progenitors.

On this clonotype itself: Its specificity is not known.

Unique molecular identifiers were incorporated into the prepared TCRbeta library. TCRdb ran MiXCR on the PCR reads and lists one entry per CDR3 protein. The table includes 250,000 to 400,000 distinct CDR3 sequences, around 25% detected once. Sequenced material: PBMCs, mostly from graft donor cells, taken 180 days after TCRalphabeta/CD19-depleted stem cell transplant. This TCR was sampled from a male patient younger than 18 who had a stem cell transplant for acute lymphoblastic leukemia, so the T cells may come from the graft donor.

The DNA for the CDR3 is TGTGCCAGCAGGGACAGGGGAATTTCCTACGAGCAGTACTTC. It is translated as CASRDRGISYEQYF. The chain couples TRBV6-1 to TRBJ2-7; 9 positions match TRBD1. Germline V gene sequence: CDR1 MNHNS, CDR2 SASEGT. This CDR3 is 14 amino acids long. The V and J ends lost 6 bases and 1 base, in that order; junction bases with no gene match: 4.